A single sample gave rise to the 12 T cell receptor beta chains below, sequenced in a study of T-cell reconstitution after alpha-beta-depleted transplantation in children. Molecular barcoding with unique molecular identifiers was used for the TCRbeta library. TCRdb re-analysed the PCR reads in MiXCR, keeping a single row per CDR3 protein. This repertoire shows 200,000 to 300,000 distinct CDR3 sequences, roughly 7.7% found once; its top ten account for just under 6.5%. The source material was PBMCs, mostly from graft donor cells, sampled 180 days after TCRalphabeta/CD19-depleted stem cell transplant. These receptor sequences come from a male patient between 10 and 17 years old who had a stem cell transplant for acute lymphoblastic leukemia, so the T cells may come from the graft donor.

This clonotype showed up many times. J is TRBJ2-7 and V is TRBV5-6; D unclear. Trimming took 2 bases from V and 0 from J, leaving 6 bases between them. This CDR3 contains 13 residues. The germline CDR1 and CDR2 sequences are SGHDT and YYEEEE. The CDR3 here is CASSFLGSYEQYF. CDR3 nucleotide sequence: TGTGCCAGCAGCTTTCTGGGCTCCTACGAGCAGTACTTC. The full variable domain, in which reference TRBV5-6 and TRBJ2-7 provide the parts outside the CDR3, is DAGVTQSPTHLIKTRGQQVTLRCSPKSGHDTVSWYQQALGQGPQFIFQYYEEEERQRGNFPDRFSGHQFPNYSSELNVNALLLGDSALYLCASSFLGSYEQYFGPGTRLTVT.

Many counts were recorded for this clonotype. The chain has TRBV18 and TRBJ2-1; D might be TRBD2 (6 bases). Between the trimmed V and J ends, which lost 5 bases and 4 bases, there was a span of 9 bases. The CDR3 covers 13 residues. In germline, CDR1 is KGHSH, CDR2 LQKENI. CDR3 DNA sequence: TGTGCCAGCTCATCCGGGACTTACAATGAGCAGTTCTTC. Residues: CASSSGTYNEQFF.

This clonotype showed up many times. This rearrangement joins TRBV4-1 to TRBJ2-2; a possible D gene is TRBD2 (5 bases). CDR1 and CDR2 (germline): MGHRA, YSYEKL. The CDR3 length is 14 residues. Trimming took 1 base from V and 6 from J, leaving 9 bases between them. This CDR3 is CASSQVLAPGELFF. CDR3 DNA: TGCGCCAGCAGCCAAGTGCTAGCCCCCGGGGAGCTGTTTTTT.

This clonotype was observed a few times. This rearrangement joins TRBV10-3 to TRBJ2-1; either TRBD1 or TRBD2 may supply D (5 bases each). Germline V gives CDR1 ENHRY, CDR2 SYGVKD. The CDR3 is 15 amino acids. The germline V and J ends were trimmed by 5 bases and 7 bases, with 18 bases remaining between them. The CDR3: CAISPTGTPGNEQFF. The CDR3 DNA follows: TGTGCCATCAGTCCGACCGGGACCCCCGGGAATGAGCAGTTCTTC.

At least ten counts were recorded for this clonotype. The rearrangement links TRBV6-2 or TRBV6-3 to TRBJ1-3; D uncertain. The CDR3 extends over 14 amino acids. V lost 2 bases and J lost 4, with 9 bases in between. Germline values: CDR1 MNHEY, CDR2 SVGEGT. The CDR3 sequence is CASSYDTIGNTIYF. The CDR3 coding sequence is TGTGCCAGCAGTTACGACACGATCGGAAACACCATATATTTT.

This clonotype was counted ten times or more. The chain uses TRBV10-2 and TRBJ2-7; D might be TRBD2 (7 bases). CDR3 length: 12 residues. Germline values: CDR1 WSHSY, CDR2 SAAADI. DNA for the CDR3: TGCGCTGGCGGGGGCTTTGAGAGGGAGCAGTACTTC. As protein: CAGGGFEREQYF.

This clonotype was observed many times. As DNA, the CDR3 is TGTGCCATCAGGGGGTACCGGGCCGACAGCTCTGGAAACACCATATATTTT. This encodes CAIRGYRADSSGNTIYF. The chain uses TRBV10-3 and TRBJ1-3; D perhaps matches TRBD1 (5 bases). Germline CDR1 and CDR2: ENHRY and SYGVKD. The CDR3 loop spans 17 amino acids. V lost 6 bases and J 0 bases, leaving 18 bases between the germline ends.

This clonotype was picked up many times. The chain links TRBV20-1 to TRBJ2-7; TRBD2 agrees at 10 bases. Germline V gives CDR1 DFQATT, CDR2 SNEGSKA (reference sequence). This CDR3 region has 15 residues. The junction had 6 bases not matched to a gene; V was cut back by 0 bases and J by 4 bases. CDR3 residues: CSARDSASGRYEQYF. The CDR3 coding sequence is TGCAGTGCTAGAGATAGTGCTAGCGGGAGATACGAGCAGTACTTC.

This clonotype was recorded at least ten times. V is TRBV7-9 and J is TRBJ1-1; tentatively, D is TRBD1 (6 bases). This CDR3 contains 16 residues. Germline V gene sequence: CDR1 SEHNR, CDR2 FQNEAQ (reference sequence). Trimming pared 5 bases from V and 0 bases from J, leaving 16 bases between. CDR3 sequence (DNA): TGTGCCAGCAGCCCGAGGCCAACAGGGATGAACACTGAAGCTTTCTTT. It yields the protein CASSPRPTGMNTEAFF.

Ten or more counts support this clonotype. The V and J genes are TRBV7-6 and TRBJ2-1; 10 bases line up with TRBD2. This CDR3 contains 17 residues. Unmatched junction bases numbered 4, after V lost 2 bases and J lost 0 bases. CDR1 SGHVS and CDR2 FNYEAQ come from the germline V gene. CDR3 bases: TGTGCCAGCAGCTTATTCTCTAGCGGGAGCTCCTACAATGAGCAGTTCTTC. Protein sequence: CASSLFSSGSSYNEQFF.

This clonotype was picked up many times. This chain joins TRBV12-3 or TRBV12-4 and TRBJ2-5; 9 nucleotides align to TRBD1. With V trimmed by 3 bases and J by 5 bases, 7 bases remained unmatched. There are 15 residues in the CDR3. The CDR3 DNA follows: TGTGCCAGCAGTTTGCGACAGGGGGTGGCGGAGACCCAGTACTTC. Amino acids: CASSLRQGVAETQYF.

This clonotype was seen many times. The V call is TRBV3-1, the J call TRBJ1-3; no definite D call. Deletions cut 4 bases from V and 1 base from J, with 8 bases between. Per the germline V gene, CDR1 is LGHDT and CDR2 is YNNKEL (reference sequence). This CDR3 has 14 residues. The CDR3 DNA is TGTGCCAGCAGCCGGCCGGGGTCTGGAAACACCATATATTTT. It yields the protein CASSRPGSGNTIYF. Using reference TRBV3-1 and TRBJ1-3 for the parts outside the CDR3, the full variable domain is DTAVSQTPKYLVTQMGNDKSIKCEQNLGHDTMYWYKQDSKKFLKIMFSYNNKELIINETVPNRFSPKSPDKAHLNLHINSLELGDSAVYFCASSRPGSGNTIYFGEGSWLTVV.